This record concerns one T cell receptor beta chain sequence. Its antigen is still unknown. These data originate in a study of T-cell memory formation after mild COVID-19. Study summary: The study found TCR clusters largely donor specific.

TCRdb used MiXCR to reprocess the 5' RACE reads, holding one entry per CDR3 protein. The sample contains about 560,000 distinct CDR3 sequences, approximately 15% of which appear only once. Study observations and caveats: Clones that contracted from day 15 to 85 were balanced CD4/CD8, while later expanders leaned CD4+.

V shed 0 bases and J shed 3 bases, with 12 bases lying between them. The length of the CDR3 is 17 residues. Germline V gene data show CDR1 as LGHDT and CDR2 as YNNKEL (reference sequence). This sequence originates from an adult woman who had mild COVID-19 (a few samples of this study predate the infection). Cell type and time point are not known. The specimen sequenced was PBMCs or a T cell subset sorted from them (not recorded which). V gene TRBV3-1 combines with J gene TRBJ2-6, with D possibly TRBD2 on 6 matching bases. Here the CDR3 DNA reads TGTGCCAGCAGCCAAGAGGCGTGGGGGGTTGGGGCCAACGTCCTGACTTTC. Its translation is CASSQEAWGVGANVLTF. The variable domain in full, completed from reference TRBV3-1 and TRBJ2-6, reads DTAVSQTPKYLVTQMGNDKSIKCEQNLGHDTMYWYKQDSKKFLKIMFSYNNKELIINETVPNRFSPKSPDKAHLNLHINSLELGDSAVYFCASSQEAWGVGANVLTFGAGSRLTVL.